The present T cell receptor beta chain was sequenced within a study of blood T cell repertoires in COVID-19. Methods used by the authors: Reference gene primers were amplified, and this amplification served to estimate nucleated cell counts. The assay was immunoSEQ multiplex PCR, and TCRdb's table has in-frame clones only and misses some. Clone size and the V and J calls come from that table; the DNA yielded D and trimming. The sample has about 74,000 clones, 90% seen once. Germline V gives CDR1 SNHLY, CDR2 FYNNEI. This CDR3 has 12 amino acids. The junction had 5 bases not matched to a gene; V was cut back by 8 bases and J by 7 bases.

The origin of this receptor is a human donor in a cohort sampled during active COVID-19. The sample was peripheral blood. The gene calls are TRBV2 and TRBJ2-7; the match to TRBD2 covers 10 bases. The CDR3 DNA reads TGTGCCAGCCTAGCGGGAGTTAAGGAGCAGTACTTC. It translates to CASLAGVKEQYF.